This T cell receptor (beta chain) was captured in a study of blood T cell repertoires in COVID-19. Study overall: Whether acute or convalescent, the COVID-19 samples came from the United States, Italy and Spain. Nucleic acid was either cDNA or gDNA, and it came from T cells, B-cell-depleted T cells, or PBMCs.

Per the authors' pipeline: Nucleated cell counts were estimated from reference gene primer amplification. TCRdb's copy holds only in-frame clones and misses some; the assay was immunoSEQ multiplex PCR. V and J calls and clone size follow that table, whereas D and trimming were derived from the DNA. The sample carries approximately 25,000 clones, around 90% recorded once. CDR1 is LNHNV and CDR2 is YYDKDF in the germline V gene (reference sequence). The V and J ends lost 2 bases and 8 bases, in that order; junction bases with no gene match: 5. The CDR3 has 13 amino acids. The V gene is TRBV15, the J gene TRBJ1-1, with 7 bases lining up with TRBD1. This clonotype was obtained from a human donor with active COVID-19. The donor label of this sample is uncertain. The sample was peripheral blood. The CDR3 nucleotides read TGTGCCACCAGCAGACCGGGACAGTCCGAAGCTTTCTTT. Amino acid sequence: CATSRPGQSEAFF.